The rows below give T cell receptor beta chains drawn from one sample of a study of cytomegalovirus exposure and HLA in healthy donors. The data were produced by immunoSEQ multiplex PCR, yet TCRdb's version contains in-frame clones alone and is incomplete. The table lists about 120,000 clones, over 60% of them singletons. Specimen: PBMCs. The receptors here all came from a man between 25 and 39 years old in good health and CMV-seropositive. Each CDR3 is given with its conserved first and last residue.

j_call v_call cdr3_aa
TRBJ1-2 TRBV5-1 CASSRGINYGYTF
TRBJ1-2 TRBV18 CASSPLRDRGYGYTF
TRBJ1-1 TRBV6-6 CASSPKPYGEAFF
TRBJ2-3 TRBV11-1 CASSLGGDFRTDTQYF
TRBJ2-1 TRBV19 CASSIDWRGGRYNEQFF
TRBJ2-5 TRBV21-1 CASSNLPQGGETQYF
TRBJ2-1 TRBV14 CASSRPSGKIYNEQFF
TRBJ1-5 TRBV5-4 CASSLDREIQPQHF
TRBJ1-1 TRBV7-2 CASSTQTGLGTEAFF
TRBJ1-1 TRBV2 CARPRGGAFF
TRBJ1-4 TRBV4-3 CASSQDGQGLEKLFF
TRBJ1-6 TRBV9 CASSVVPGTLHF
TRBJ2-1 TRBV10-3 CAISESQASGDYNEQFF
TRBJ1-1 TRBV11-1 CASSLTGGTEAFF
TRBJ2-3 TRBV7-9 CASSLSGGPTDTQYF
TRBJ2-1 TRBV12-5 CASRGGSSYNEQFF